This TCR beta chain is from a study of shared clonotypes between healthy human individuals. TCRdb's table, derived via immunoSEQ multiplex PCR, lists solely in-frame clones and lacks some. The sample holds about 1.5 million clones; around 98% are singletons and the top ten take roughly 0.42%. The CDR3 totals 17 residues. The sequence came from a man under 40 in good health. J is TRBJ2-7 and V is TRBV21-1; the D call of TRBD2 is as the table states it, not checked on the DNA. TRBV21-1 is classified as a pseudogene. The sample consisted of naive CD4+ T cells sorted from blood. Subset in this sample: CD45RA+ positively selected. The CDR3 is CASSKGKTSGSSYEQYF. The CDR3 bases are TGTGCCAGCAGCAAAGGGAAAACTAGCGGGAGCTCCTACGAGCAGTACTTC.